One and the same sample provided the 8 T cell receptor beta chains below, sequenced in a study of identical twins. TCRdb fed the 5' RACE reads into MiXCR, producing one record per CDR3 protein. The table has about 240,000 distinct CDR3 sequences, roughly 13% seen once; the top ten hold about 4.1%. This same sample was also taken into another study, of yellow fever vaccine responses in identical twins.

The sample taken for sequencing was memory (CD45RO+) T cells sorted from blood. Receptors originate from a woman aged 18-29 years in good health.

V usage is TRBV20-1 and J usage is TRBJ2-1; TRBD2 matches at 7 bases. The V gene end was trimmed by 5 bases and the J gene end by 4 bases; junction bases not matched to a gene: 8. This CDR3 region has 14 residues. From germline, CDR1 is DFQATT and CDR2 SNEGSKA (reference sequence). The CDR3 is CSAPHGLEYNEQFF. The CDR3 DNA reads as TGCAGTGCTCCCCATGGACTAGAATACAATGAGCAGTTCTTC.

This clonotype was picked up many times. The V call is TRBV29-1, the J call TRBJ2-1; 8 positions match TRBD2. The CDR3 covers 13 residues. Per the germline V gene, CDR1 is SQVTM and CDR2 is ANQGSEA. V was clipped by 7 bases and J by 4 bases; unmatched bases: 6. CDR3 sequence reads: CSAREGSYNEQFF. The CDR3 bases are TGCAGCGCCCGGGAGGGCTCTTACAATGAGCAGTTCTTC.

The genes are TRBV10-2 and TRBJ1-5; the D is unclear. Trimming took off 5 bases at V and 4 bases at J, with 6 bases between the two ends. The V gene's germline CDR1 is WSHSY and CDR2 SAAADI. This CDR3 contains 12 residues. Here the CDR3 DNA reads TGCGCCAGCAGTCGGCGGAATCAGCCCCAGCATTTT. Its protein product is CASSRRNQPQHF.

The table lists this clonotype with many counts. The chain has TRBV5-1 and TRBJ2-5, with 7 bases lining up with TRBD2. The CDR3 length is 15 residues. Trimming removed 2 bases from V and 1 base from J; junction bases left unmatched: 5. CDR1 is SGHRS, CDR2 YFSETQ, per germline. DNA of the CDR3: TGCGCCAGCAGCTTCGGGCGGGGGAGCCAAGAGACCCAGTACTTC. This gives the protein CASSFGRGSQETQYF.

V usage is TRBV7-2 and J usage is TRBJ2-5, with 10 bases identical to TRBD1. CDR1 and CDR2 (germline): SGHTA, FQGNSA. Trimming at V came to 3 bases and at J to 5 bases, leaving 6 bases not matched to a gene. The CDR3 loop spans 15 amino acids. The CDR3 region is CASSFGGTGDETQYF. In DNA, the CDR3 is TGTGCCAGCAGCTTTGGGGGGACAGGGGATGAGACCCAGTACTTC.

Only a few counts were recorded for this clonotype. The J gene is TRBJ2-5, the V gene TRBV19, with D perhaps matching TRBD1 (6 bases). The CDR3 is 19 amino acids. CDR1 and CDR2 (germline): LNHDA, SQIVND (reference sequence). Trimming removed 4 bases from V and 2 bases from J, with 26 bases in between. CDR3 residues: CASSSFYRAGGREQETQYF. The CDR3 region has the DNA TGTGCCAGTAGTAGTTTTTACAGGGCTGGGGGCCGAGAACAAGAGACCCAGTACTTC. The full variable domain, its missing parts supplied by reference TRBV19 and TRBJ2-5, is DGGITQSPKYLFRKEGQNVTLSCEQNLNHDAMYWYRQDPGQGLRLIYYSQIVNDFQKGDIAEGYSVSREKKESFPLTVTSAQKNPTAFYLCASSSFYRAGGREQETQYFGPGTRLLVL.

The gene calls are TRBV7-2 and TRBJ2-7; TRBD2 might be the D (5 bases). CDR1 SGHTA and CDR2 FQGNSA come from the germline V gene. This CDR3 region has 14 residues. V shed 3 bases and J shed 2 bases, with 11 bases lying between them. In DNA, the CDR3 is TGTGCCAGCAGCTTCGGGGATACCACCTACGAGCAGTACTTC. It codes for CASSFGDTTYEQYF.

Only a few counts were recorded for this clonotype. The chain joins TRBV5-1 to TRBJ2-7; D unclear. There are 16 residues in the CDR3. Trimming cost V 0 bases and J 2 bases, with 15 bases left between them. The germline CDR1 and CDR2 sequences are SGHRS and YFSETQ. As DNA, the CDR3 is TGCGCCAGCAGCTTGGCCGTCGACAAGTTACCCTACGAGCAGTACTTC. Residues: CASSLAVDKLPYEQYF.